The source of this T cell receptor beta chain is a study of shared clonotypes between healthy human individuals. General study results and limits: All-four-donor shared clonotypes had higher generation probabilities than non-shared clonotypes did. Tissues were not sampled, only blood, and their repertoires likely differ.

CDR3 length: 17 amino acids. Germline lookup yields CDR1 SGHRS and CDR2 YFSETQ. With V trimmed by 4 bases and J by 3 bases, 12 bases remained unmatched. Some clones are missing from TCRdb's copy, which holds only in-frame ones; the method was immunoSEQ multiplex PCR. The sample contains roughly 530,000 clones, 90% to 96% of which appear only once. The sample holds one count of this clone. Its antigen is currently unknown. The rearrangement joins TRBV5-1 to TRBJ2-7; TRBD2 aligns across 11 bases. This receptor was taken from a woman aged 25 to 39 in good health. The sample taken for sequencing was naive CD4+ T cells sorted from blood. Subset in this sample: CD45RA+ positively selected. DNA of the CDR3: TGCGCCAGCAGCGCCCTACCGGGACTAGCGGCTAACTACGAGCAGTACTTC. It encodes CASSALPGLAANYEQYF. The full variable domain, with the rest looked up from reference TRBV5-1 and TRBJ2-7, is KAGVTQTPRYLIKTRGQQVTLSCSPISGHRSVSWYQQTPGQGLQFLFEYFSETQRNKGNFPGRFSGRQFSNSRSEMNVSTLELGDSALYLCASSALPGLAANYEQYFGPGTRLTVT.